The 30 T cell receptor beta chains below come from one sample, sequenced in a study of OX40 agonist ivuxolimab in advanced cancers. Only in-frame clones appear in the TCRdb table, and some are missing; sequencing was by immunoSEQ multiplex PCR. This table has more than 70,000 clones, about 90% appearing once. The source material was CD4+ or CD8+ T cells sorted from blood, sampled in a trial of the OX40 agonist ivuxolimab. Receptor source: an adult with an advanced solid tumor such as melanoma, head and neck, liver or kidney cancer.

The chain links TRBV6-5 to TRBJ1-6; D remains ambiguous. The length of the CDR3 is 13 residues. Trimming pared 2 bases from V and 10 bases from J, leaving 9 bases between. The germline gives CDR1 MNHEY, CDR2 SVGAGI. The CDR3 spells CASSYTGNSPLHF. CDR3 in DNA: TGTGCCAGCAGTTACACGGGTAACTCACCCCTCCACTTT.

In DNA form, the CDR3 reads TGTGCCAGTAGCGGACACTTGAGGCCCGGCTACACCTTC. It encodes CASSGHLRPGYTF. This sequence joins TRBV19 and TRBJ1-2; TRBD1 is a possible D gene (5 bases). Per the germline V gene, CDR1 is LNHDA and CDR2 is SQIVND (reference sequence). Between the trimmed V and J ends, which lost 6 bases and 8 bases, there was a span of 16 bases. The CDR3 length is 13 residues. Looking up the rest from reference TRBV19 and TRBJ1-2 gives the full variable domain: DGGITQSPKYLFRKEGQNVTLSCEQNLNHDAMYWYRQDPGQGLRLIYYSQIVNDFQKGDIAEGYSVSREKKESFPLTVTSAQKNPTAFYLCASSGHLRPGYTFGSGTRLTVV.

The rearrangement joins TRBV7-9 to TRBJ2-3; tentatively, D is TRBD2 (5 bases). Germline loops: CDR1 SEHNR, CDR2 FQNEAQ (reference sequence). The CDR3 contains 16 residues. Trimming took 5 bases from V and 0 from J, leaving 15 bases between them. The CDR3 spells CASSAPPAASTDTQYF. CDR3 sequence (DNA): TGTGCCAGCAGCGCCCCCCCAGCGGCTAGCACAGATACGCAGTATTTT.

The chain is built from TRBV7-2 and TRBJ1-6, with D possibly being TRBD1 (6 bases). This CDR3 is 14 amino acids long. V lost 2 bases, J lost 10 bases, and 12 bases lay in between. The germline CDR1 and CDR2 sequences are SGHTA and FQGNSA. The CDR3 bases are TGTGCCAGCAGCTTACAGGGGAGCGGCTCACCCCTCCACTTT. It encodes CASSLQGSGSPLHF.

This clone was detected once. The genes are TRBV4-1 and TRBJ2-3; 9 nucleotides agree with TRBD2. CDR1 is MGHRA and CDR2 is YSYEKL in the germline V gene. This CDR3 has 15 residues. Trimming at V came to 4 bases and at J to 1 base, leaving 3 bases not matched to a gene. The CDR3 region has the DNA TGCGCCAGCAGCCCGGAGCGGGGGGGCACAGATACGCAGTATTTT. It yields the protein CASSPERGGTDTQYF.

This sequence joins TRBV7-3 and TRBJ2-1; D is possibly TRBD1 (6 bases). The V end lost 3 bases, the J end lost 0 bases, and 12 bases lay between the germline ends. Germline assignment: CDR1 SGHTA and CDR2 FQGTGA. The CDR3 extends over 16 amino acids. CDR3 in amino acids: CASSFWGPSSYNEQFF. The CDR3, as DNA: TGTGCCAGCAGCTTCTGGGGGCCGAGCTCCTACAATGAGCAGTTCTTC.

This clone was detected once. Here the CDR3 reads CASSQEDRQVRAQYF. For the CDR3, the DNA is TGTGCCAGCAGCCAAGAGGACCGTCAGGTCCGGGCCCAGTACTTC. The chain couples TRBV4-2 to TRBJ2-5; D ambiguous. CDR1 LGHNA and CDR2 YNFKEQ come from the germline V gene. The CDR3 extends over 15 amino acids. Trimming took off 0 bases at V and 9 bases at J, with 17 bases between the two ends.

CDR3 DNA: TGTGCCAGCAGCTTGCTGTCGGGACAAAATAATTCACCCCTCCACTTT. The encoded protein is CASSLLSGQNNSPLHF. This chain joins TRBV11-2 and TRBJ1-6; possible D gene TRBD1, 6 bases. Germline V CDR1 and CDR2: SGHAT, FQNNGV. Trimming cost V 3 bases and J 5 bases, with 14 bases left between them. CDR3 length: 16 residues.

The CDR3 sequence is CASSLTSGGAIGQFF. As DNA, the CDR3 is TGTGCCAGCAGTCTGACTAGCGGGGGGGCCATTGGGCAGTTCTTC. The chain uses TRBV6-5 and TRBJ2-1, with 14 bases fitting TRBD2. The CDR3 spans 15 residues. Germline values: CDR1 MNHEY, CDR2 SVGAGI. V lost 5 bases, J lost 12 bases, and 9 bases stayed unmatched.

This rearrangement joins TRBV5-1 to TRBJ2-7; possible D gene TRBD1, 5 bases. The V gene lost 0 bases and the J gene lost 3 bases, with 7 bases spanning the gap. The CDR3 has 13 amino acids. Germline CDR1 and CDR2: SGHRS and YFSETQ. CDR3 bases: TGCGCCAGCAGCTTGGGGGGCCTCTACGAGCAGTACTTC. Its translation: CASSLGGLYEQYF.

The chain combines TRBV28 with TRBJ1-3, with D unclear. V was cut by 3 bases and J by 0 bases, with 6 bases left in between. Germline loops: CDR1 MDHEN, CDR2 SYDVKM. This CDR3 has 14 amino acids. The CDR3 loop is CASSFRNSGNTIYF. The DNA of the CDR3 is TGTGCCAGCAGTTTCAGGAACTCTGGAAACACCATATATTTT.

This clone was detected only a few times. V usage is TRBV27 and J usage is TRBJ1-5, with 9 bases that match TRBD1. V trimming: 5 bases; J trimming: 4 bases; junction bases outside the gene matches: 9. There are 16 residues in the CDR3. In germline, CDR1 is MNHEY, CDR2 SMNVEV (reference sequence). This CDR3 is CASSTKTGGLNQPQHF. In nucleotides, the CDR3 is TGTGCCAGCAGTACTAAAACAGGGGGCTTGAATCAGCCCCAGCATTTT.

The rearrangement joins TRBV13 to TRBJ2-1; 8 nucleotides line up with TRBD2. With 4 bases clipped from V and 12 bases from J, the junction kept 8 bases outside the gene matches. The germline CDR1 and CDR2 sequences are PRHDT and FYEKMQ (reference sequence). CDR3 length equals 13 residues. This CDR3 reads CASSYRAREGQFF. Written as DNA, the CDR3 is TGTGCCAGCAGCTACAGGGCCCGGGAGGGGCAGTTCTTC.

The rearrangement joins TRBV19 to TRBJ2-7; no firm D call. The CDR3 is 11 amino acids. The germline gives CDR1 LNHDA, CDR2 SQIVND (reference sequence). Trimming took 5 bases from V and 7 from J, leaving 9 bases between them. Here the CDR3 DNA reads TGTGCCAGTAGTGACGGGTGGGAGCAGTACTTC. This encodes CASSDGWEQYF.

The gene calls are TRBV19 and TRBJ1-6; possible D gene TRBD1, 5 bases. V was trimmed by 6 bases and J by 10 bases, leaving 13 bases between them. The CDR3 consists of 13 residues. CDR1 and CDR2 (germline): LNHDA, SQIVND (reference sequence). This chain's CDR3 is CASSPRGVSPLHF. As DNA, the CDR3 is TGTGCCAGTAGCCCGCGAGGGGTGTCACCCCTCCACTTT. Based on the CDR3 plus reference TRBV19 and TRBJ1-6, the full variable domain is DGGITQSPKYLFRKEGQNVTLSCEQNLNHDAMYWYRQDPGQGLRLIYYSQIVNDFQKGDIAEGYSVSREKKESFPLTVTSAQKNPTAFYLCASSPRGVSPLHFGNGTRLTVT.

The DNA for the CDR3 is TGTGCCAGCAGCTCTAGCGGGTACGAGCAGTACTTC. Protein sequence: CASSSSGYEQYF. The chain combines TRBV7-2 with TRBJ2-7; 8 nucleotides agree with TRBD2. The CDR3 consists of 12 residues. Germline trimming cut 4 bases from V and 4 bases from J; bases unmatched to any gene: 0. CDR1 SGHTA and CDR2 FQGNSA come from the germline V gene.

In DNA, the CDR3 is TGCGCCAGCAGCCTACCCGGGACAGGGACCAATGAGCAGTTCTTC. This sequence encodes CASSLPGTGTNEQFF. The chain has TRBV4-1 and TRBJ2-1, with 9 nucleotides matching TRBD1. The length of the CDR3 is 15 residues. Trimming at V came to 4 bases and at J to 6 bases, leaving 7 bases not matched to a gene. Germline lookup yields CDR1 MGHRA and CDR2 YSYEKL.

The CDR3 spells CATRQDYGYTF. Here the CDR3 DNA reads TGTGCCACCCGACAGGACTATGGCTACACCTTC. The chain recombines TRBV28 with TRBJ1-2; D possibly corresponds to TRBD1 (6 bases). This CDR3 is built from 11 residues. The V gene lost 10 bases and the J gene lost 3 bases, with 9 bases spanning the gap. Germline V gene sequence: CDR1 MDHEN, CDR2 SYDVKM.

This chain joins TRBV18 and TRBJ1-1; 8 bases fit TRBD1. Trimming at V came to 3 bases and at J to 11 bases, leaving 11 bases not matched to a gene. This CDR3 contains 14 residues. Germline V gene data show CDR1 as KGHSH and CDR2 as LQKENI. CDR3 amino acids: CASSPRTGTSTAFF. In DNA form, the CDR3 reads TGTGCCAGCTCACCCCGGACAGGGACTTCGACGGCTTTCTTT.

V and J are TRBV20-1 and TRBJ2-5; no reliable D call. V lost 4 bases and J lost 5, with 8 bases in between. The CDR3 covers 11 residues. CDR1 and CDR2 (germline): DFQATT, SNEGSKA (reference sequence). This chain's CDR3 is CSATAAETQYF. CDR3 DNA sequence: TGCAGTGCTACTGCGGCGGAGACCCAGTACTTC.

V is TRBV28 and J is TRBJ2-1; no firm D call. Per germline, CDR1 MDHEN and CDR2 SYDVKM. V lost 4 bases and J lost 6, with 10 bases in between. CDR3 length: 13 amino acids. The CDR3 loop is CASSSRPANEQFF. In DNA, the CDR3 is TGTGCCAGCAGTTCGAGGCCCGCCAATGAGCAGTTCTTC.

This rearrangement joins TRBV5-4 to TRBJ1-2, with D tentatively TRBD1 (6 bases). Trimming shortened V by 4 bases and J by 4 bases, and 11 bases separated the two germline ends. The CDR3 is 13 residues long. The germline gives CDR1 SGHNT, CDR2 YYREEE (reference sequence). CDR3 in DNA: TGTGCCAGCAGCATAAGACAGGTCTATGGCTACACCTTC. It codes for CASSIRQVYGYTF.

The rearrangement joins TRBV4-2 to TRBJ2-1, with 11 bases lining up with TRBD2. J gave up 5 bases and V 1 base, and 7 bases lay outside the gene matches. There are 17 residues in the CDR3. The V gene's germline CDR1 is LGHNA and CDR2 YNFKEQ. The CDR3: CASSQVVPGLADNEQFF. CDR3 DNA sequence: TGTGCCAGCAGCCAAGTAGTACCGGGACTAGCGGACAATGAGCAGTTCTTC.

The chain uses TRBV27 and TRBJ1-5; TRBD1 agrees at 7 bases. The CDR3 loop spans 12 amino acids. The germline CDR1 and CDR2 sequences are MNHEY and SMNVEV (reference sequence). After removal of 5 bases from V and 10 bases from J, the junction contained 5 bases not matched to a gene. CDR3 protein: CASSPPGGPQHF. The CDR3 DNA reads TGTGCCAGCAGTCCCCCAGGGGGACCCCAGCATTTT.

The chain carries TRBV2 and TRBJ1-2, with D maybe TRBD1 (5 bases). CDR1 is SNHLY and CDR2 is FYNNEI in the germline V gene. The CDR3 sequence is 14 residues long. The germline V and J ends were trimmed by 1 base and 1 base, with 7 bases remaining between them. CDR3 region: CASSEGGVNYGYTF. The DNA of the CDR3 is TGTGCCAGCAGTGAAGGGGGGGTTAACTATGGCTACACCTTC. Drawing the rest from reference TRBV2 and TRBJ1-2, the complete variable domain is EPEVTQTPSHQVTQMGQEVILRCVPISNHLYFYWYRQILGQKVEFLVSFYNNEISEKSEIFDDQFSVERPDGSNFTLKIRSTKLEDSAMYFCASSEGGVNYGYTFGSGTRLTVV.

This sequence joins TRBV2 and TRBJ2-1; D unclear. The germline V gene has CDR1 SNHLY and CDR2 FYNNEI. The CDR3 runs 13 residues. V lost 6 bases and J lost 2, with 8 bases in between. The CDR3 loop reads CASRGRAYNEQFF. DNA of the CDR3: TGTGCCAGCAGGGGCAGAGCCTACAATGAGCAGTTCTTC.

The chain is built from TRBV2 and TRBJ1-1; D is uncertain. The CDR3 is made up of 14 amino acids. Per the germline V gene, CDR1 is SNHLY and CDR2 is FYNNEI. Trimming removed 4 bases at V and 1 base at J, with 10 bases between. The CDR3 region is CASSVFWGNTEAFF. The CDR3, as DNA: TGTGCCAGCAGTGTATTTTGGGGGAACACTGAAGCTTTCTTT.

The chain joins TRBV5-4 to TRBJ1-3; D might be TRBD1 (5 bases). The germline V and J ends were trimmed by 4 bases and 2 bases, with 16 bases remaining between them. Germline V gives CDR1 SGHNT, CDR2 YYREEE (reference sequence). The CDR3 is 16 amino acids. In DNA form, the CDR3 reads TGTGCCAGCAGCCCGGCAGCCGGGACGGCTGGAAACACCATATATTTT. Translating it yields CASSPAAGTAGNTIYF.

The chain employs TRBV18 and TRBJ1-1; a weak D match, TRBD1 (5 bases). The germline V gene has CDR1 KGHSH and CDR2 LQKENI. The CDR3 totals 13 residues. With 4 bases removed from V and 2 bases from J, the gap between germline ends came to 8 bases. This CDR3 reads CASSQGFNTEAFF. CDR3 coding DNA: TGTGCCAGCTCACAGGGGTTCAACACTGAAGCTTTCTTT.

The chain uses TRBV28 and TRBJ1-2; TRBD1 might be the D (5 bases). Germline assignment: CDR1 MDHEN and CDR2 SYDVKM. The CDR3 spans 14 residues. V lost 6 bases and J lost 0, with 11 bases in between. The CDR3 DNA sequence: TGTGCCAGCAGGACAGCGGAAACTAACTATGGCTACACCTTC. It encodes CASRTAETNYGYTF.